This TCR beta chain was recorded in a study of T cell responses to AZD1222 COVID-19 vaccine. Study results and limitations: Close to half of spike-specific TCRs reportedly recognize unmutated variant regions. The breadth and depth of Spike-specific TCRs increased once two AZD1222 doses had been given. After the peak T cell response, and only then, were repertoires sampled. Most donors were white British, females outnumbered males, and clonal diversity was possibly underestimated.

From germline, CDR1 is KGHSH and CDR2 LQKENI. With 3 bases clipped from V and 9 bases from J, the junction kept 4 bases outside the gene matches. CDR3 size: 14 residues. Clones were sequenced by immunoSEQ multiplex PCR, and TCRdb holds only the in-frame ones, with some missing. Here the sample spans 90,000 to 150,000 clones, 80% to 90% being singletons. In the case of this clone: Its antigen is still unknown.

The input for sequencing was peripheral blood, taken on day 0 of AZD1222 vaccination. The chain employs TRBV18 and TRBJ1-6, with TRBD1 matching 8 bases. This TCR derives from an adult in good health. The CDR3 sequence is CASSPGQGGSPLHF. In DNA form, the CDR3 reads TGTGCCAGCTCACCCGGACAGGGCGGTTCACCCCTCCACTTT.